A single sample is the source of the 5 T cell receptor beta chains below, sequenced in a study of metastatic and nonmetastatic thyroid tumors. From the PCR reads, TCRdb re-called clones with MiXCR. Of a few thousand clones in the sample, 22% were seen once. Thyroid surgery was preceded by no treatment in any patient. Specimen: tumor tissue. The origin of the receptors is a female donor with papillary thyroid cancer or a benign thyroid nodule (not recorded which). Some clones in this sample may be carry-over from other donors' samples.

Concerning this clone itself: The junction and the germline gene differ at one end; a read error may be behind it. V is TRBV27 and J is TRBJ2-2; 10 bases match TRBD1. The length of the CDR3 is 14 residues. Germline V gene lookup returns CDR1 MNHEY and CDR2 SMNVEV (reference sequence). CDR3 amino acids: CASRRTGGLGGLFF. CDR3 in DNA: TGTGCCAGCCGACGGACAGGGGGGTTGGGGGGGCTGTTTTTT.

This clone was counted only a few times. The chain recombines TRBV24-1 with TRBJ2-7; TRBD1 matches 9 bases. V shed 3 bases and J 7 bases; nucleotides not matched to a gene: 6. The germline V gene encodes CDR1 KGHDR and CDR2 SFDVKD. This CDR3 comprises 14 residues. The DNA for the CDR3 is TGTGCCACCAGTGATCCTGGACAGGGGCGGGAGCAGTACTTC. Residues: CATSDPGQGREQYF.

This clone is medium-sized (0.01 to 0.1%) within its sample. The junction departs from the called germline gene at one end, perhaps through a read error. The chain uses TRBV29-1 and TRBJ1-2; TRBD1 matches 10 bases. The CDR3 runs 14 residues. Germline V CDR1 and CDR2: SQVTM, ANQGSEA. The CDR3 reads CSVEGGQGNYGYTF. DNA for the CDR3: TGCAGCGTCGAAGGGGGACAGGGGAACTATGGCTACACCTTC.

The rearrangement uses TRBV11-2 and TRBJ2-7, with TRBD2 as a possible D gene (5 bases). CDR3 length equals 14 residues. V dropped 5 bases and J dropped 3 bases, with 14 bases sitting between them. Germline loops: CDR1 SGHAT, CDR2 FQNNGV. CDR3 amino acids: CASSPSPRFYEQYF. The CDR3 DNA sequence: TGTGCCAGCAGCCCTAGCCCCCGTTTCTACGAGCAGTACTTC.

This clone came up a few times. V is TRBV12-3 or TRBV12-4 and J is TRBJ1-5; D may be TRBD1 (5 bases). The length of the CDR3 is 14 residues. The V end lost 3 bases, the J end lost 3 bases, and 9 bases lay between the germline ends. This CDR3 is CASSFLGANQPQHF. The CDR3 DNA sequence: TGTGCCAGCAGTTTTTTAGGGGCCAATCAGCCCCAGCATTTT.